This T cell receptor beta chain was captured in a study of blood T cell repertoires in COVID-19. Study-level background: There were acute and convalescent COVID-19 samples, and they came from the United States, Italy and Spain. T cells, B-cell-depleted T cells, or PBMCs supplied cDNA or gDNA.

Per the original methods: Cell counts per sample came from amplifying reference gene primers. The table came from immunoSEQ multiplex PCR; TCRdb's copy has only in-frame clones and leaves some out. V and J calls and clone size are as listed in that table; D and trimming were resolved from the DNA. In the table there are more than 140,000 clones, 65% to 90% of which are singletons. This CDR3 spans 16 amino acids. Germline assignment: CDR1 SGHAT and CDR2 FQNNGV. V was shortened by 4 bases and J by 3 bases, with 18 bases between the two germline ends. This clone was seen a handful of times. Source material: peripheral blood. The gene calls are TRBV11-2 and TRBJ1-2; maybe TRBD1 (5 bases). The origin of this receptor is a woman aged 50 to 65 in a cohort sampled during active or convalescent COVID-19. CDR3 residues: CASSSWQEGLDYGYTF. In DNA, the CDR3 is TGTGCCAGCAGCTCGTGGCAGGAGGGGTTGGACTATGGCTACACCTTC. The full variable domain, rest sourced from reference TRBV11-2 and TRBJ1-2, is EAGVAQSPRYKIIEKRQSVAFWCNPISGHATLYWYQQILGQGPKLLIQFQNNGVVDDSQLPKDRFSAERLKGVDSTLKIQPAKLEDSAVYLCASSSWQEGLDYGYTFGSGTRLTVV.